The text below deals with one T cell receptor (beta chain). The antigen is undetermined. CDR3 length: 13 residues. Trimming pared 6 bases from V and 4 bases from J, leaving 7 bases between. Germline assignment: CDR1 LNHDA and CDR2 SQIVND (reference sequence). The data were produced by immunoSEQ multiplex PCR, yet TCRdb's version contains in-frame clones alone and is incomplete. This table has roughly 2.2 million clones, more than 85% appearing once. The data derive from a study of shared clonotypes between healthy human individuals. Study outcomes and limitations: Only blood samples were collected, and tissue repertoires likely differ.

This clonotype was obtained from a man in his late teens or twenties in good health. Some clones in this sample may be carry-over from other donors' samples. The rearrangement uses TRBV19 and TRBJ2-6, with no clear D. The sequencing sample was made of naive CD4+ T cells from PBMCs. The subset denotes: CD45RA+ positively selected. The CDR3 bases are TGTGCCAGTAGGGTAAACGGGGCCAACGTCCTGACTTTC. It codes for CASRVNGANVLTF.